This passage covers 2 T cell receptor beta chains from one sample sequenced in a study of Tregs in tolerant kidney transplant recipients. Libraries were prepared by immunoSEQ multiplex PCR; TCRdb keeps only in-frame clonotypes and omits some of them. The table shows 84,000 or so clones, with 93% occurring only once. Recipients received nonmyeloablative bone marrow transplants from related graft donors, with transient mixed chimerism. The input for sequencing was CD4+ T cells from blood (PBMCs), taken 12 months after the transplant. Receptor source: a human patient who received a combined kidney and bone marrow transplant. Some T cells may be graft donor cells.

The CDR3 DNA reads as TGTGCCAGCAGCCTGACAGGGGGCACTAATGAAAAACTGTTTTTT. As protein: CASSLTGGTNEKLFF. This rearrangement joins TRBV14 to TRBJ1-4, with TRBD1 matching over 10 bases. The CDR3 runs to 15 residues. After removal of 4 bases from V and 2 bases from J, the junction contained 1 base not matched to a gene. Per the germline V gene, CDR1 is SGHDN and CDR2 is FVKESK.

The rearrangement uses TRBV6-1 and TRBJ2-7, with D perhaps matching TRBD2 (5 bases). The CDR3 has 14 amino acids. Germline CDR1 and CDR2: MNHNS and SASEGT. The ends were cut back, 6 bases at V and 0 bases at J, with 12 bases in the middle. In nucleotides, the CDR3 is TGTGCCAGCAGAACGACTGGGAGCTCCTACGAGCAGTACTTC. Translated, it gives CASRTTGSSYEQYF.